The 23 T cell receptor beta chains listed next were all sequenced from one sample in a study of blood T cell repertoires in COVID-19. The assay was immunoSEQ multiplex PCR, and TCRdb's table has in-frame clones only and misses some. The profile shows about 170,000 clones, more than 70% of them singletons. Material: peripheral blood. The receptor set was obtained from a man aged 18 to 29 with active or convalescent COVID-19.

The V gene is TRBV7-9, the J gene TRBJ2-1; TRBD2 is a possible D gene (6 bases). CDR3 length: 16 amino acids. In germline, CDR1 is SEHNR, CDR2 FQNEAQ (reference sequence). V was shortened by 5 bases and J by 5 bases, with 19 bases between the two germline ends. As DNA, the CDR3 is TGTGCCAGCAGCCCTACTAGCCTCGGACGGGACAATGAGCAGTTCTTC. Protein: CASSPTSLGRDNEQFF.

The chain carries TRBV2 and TRBJ2-2, with a tentative D call TRBD1 (6 bases). With 7 bases removed from V and 4 bases from J, the gap between germline ends came to 16 bases. Germline V gene sequence: CDR1 SNHLY, CDR2 FYNNEI. The CDR3 runs to 15 residues. The CDR3 here is CASNWAGAATGELFF. The CDR3 region has the DNA TGTGCCAGCAATTGGGCAGGGGCGGCCACCGGGGAGCTGTTTTTT.

V is TRBV28 and J is TRBJ1-5; a possible D gene is TRBD1 (6 bases). Trimming removed 6 bases at V and 5 bases at J, with 20 bases between. Germline CDR1 and CDR2: MDHEN and SYDVKM. The CDR3 extends over 16 amino acids. The CDR3 coding sequence is TGTGCCAGCAGACAGAGACCACAGGGCCCCCATCAGCCCCAGCATTTT. It yields the protein CASRQRPQGPHQPQHF.

This clone was recorded a few times. The J gene is TRBJ1-1, the V gene TRBV30, with unresolved D. CDR3 length: 15 residues. The V and J ends lost 4 bases and 0 bases respectively, with 15 bases between them. The V gene's germline CDR1 is GTSNPN and CDR2 SVGIG (reference sequence). The CDR3 sequence is CAWTATRRMNTEAFF. DNA of the CDR3: TGTGCCTGGACGGCTACTCGCAGGATGAACACTGAAGCTTTCTTT.

This chain uses TRBV19 with TRBJ1-5; 8 bases match TRBD1. This CDR3 is built from 13 residues. Losses at the gene ends were 3 bases for V and 8 bases for J; bases not matched to a gene: 3. CDR1 is LNHDA and CDR2 is SQIVND in the germline V gene (reference sequence). The CDR3 region is CASSMDRVEPQHF. The CDR3 DNA is TGTGCCAGTAGTATGGACAGGGTGGAGCCCCAGCATTTT.

The rearrangement links TRBV12-5 to TRBJ2-2; D is possibly TRBD1 (5 bases). Trimming stripped 2 bases from V and 4 bases from J, with 14 bases between. Germline values: CDR1 LGHNT, CDR2 FRNRAP. The CDR3 spans 16 residues. The CDR3 nucleotides read TGTGCTAGTGGTTTGTTCAGGGATTATAGCACCGGGGAGCTGTTTTTT. Translating gives CASGLFRDYSTGELFF.

This chain joins TRBV5-1 and TRBJ2-2; D possibly corresponds to TRBD2 (6 bases). The CDR3 contains 16 residues. V shed 0 bases and J shed 0 bases, with 9 bases lying between them. Germline V gene sequence: CDR1 SGHRS, CDR2 YFSETQ. The CDR3 DNA is TGCGCCAGCAGCTTGGTAGGCGGGGCGAACACCGGGGAGCTGTTTTTT. Encoded protein: CASSLVGGANTGELFF.

The chain recombines TRBV4-2 with TRBJ2-5, with 7 bases aligning to TRBD1. This CDR3 is 14 amino acids long. Trimming removed 1 base from V and 1 base from J; junction bases left unmatched: 0. Germline assignment: CDR1 LGHNA and CDR2 YNFKEQ. CDR3 amino acids: CASSQGTGQETQYF. DNA of the CDR3: TGTGCCAGCAGCCAAGGGACAGGCCAAGAGACCCAGTACTTC.

This chain joins TRBV12-3 or TRBV12-4 and TRBJ1-2; D may be TRBD1 (5 bases). The length of the CDR3 is 12 residues. Trimming stripped 7 bases from V and 4 bases from J, with 10 bases between. CDR3 sequence: CASTLDTYGYTF. In DNA, the CDR3 is TGTGCCAGCACCTTGGACACCTATGGCTACACCTTC.

The V call is TRBV4-2, the J call TRBJ1-1, with 9 nucleotides matching TRBD1. This CDR3 is built from 14 residues. CDR1 and CDR2 (germline): LGHNA, YNFKEQ. Trimming at V came to 6 bases and at J to 5 bases, leaving 7 bases not matched to a gene. In nucleotides, the CDR3 is TGTGCCAGCAGACCGGACAGGGGTGGTACTGAAGCTTTCTTT. Amino acids: CASRPDRGGTEAFF.

The rearrangement links TRBV5-1 to TRBJ2-5; 7 bases align to TRBD2. The CDR3 contains 16 residues. CDR1 SGHRS and CDR2 YFSETQ come from the germline V gene. With V trimmed by 0 bases and J by 5 bases, 10 bases remained unmatched. For the CDR3, the DNA is TGCGCCAGCAGCTTGGGGACTAGTAGTCGTGGGGAGACCCAGTACTTC. It codes for CASSLGTSSRGETQYF. The full variable domain, rest sourced from reference TRBV5-1 and TRBJ2-5, is KAGVTQTPRYLIKTRGQQVTLSCSPISGHRSVSWYQQTPGQGLQFLFEYFSETQRNKGNFPGRFSGRQFSNSRSEMNVSTLELGDSALYLCASSLGTSSRGETQYFGPGTRLLVL.

CDR3 protein: CASSQTPGDSGNTIYF. CDR3 nucleotide sequence: TGTGCCAGCAGCCAAACCCCGGGGGACTCTGGAAACACCATATATTTT. This chain links TRBV3-1 (or the pseudogene TRBV3-2) with TRBJ1-3, with a tentative D call TRBD1 (5 bases). This CDR3 has 16 residues. Germline-derived CDR1 and CDR2 are LGHDT and YNNKEL (reference sequence). V was cut by 2 bases and J by 0 bases, with 11 bases left in between.

This chain connects TRBV3-1 (or the pseudogene TRBV3-2) to TRBJ2-7, with 10 bases lining up with TRBD2. This CDR3 is 16 amino acids long. V lost 0 bases, J lost 2 bases, and 4 bases stayed unmatched. The germline V gene encodes CDR1 LGHDT and CDR2 YNNKEL (reference sequence). CDR3 residues: CASSQEGTSETYEQYF. CDR3 DNA sequence: TGTGCCAGCAGCCAAGAAGGGACTAGCGAAACCTACGAGCAGTACTTC.

The chain joins TRBV30 to TRBJ2-7, with D tentatively TRBD2 (5 bases). There are 13 residues in the CDR3. V was pared by 0 bases and J by 3 bases, with 9 bases between. Germline CDR1 is GTSNPN and CDR2 is SVGIG (reference sequence). CDR3 amino acids: CAWSVLEGYEQYF. The CDR3 nucleotides are TGTGCCTGGAGTGTACTTGAGGGCTACGAGCAGTACTTC. Based on the CDR3 plus reference TRBV30 and TRBJ2-7, the full variable domain is SQTIHQWPATLVQPVGSPLSLECTVEGTSNPNLYWYRQAAGRGLQLLFYSVGIGQISSEVPQNLSASRPQDRQFILSSKKLLLSDSGFYLCAWSVLEGYEQYFGPGTRLTVT.

The chain has TRBV3-1 (or the pseudogene TRBV3-2) and TRBJ2-7, with D possibly TRBD1 on 5 matching bases. Germline CDR1 is LGHDT and CDR2 is YNNKEL (reference sequence). The CDR3 runs to 15 residues. With 1 base removed from V and 6 bases from J, the gap between germline ends came to 16 bases. This chain's CDR3 is CASSQGRSGWGEQYF. The CDR3 region has the DNA TGTGCCAGCAGCCAAGGACGATCAGGGTGGGGCGAGCAGTACTTC.

In nucleotides, the CDR3 is TGTGCCATCAGTGAATTCTTAGGGCCCGGGGGCCGCAGGGGGGAAGGCTACACCTTC. This gives the protein CAISEFLGPGGRRGEGYTF. The chain uses TRBV10-3 and TRBJ1-2; 7 positions match TRBD1. From germline, CDR1 is ENHRY and CDR2 SYGVKD. The CDR3 contains 19 residues. V shed 3 bases and J 8 bases; nucleotides not matched to a gene: 24.

V gene TRBV28 combines with J gene TRBJ2-6; a possible D gene is TRBD1 (7 bases). V dropped 8 bases and J dropped 0 bases, with 23 bases sitting between them. Germline V gene lookup returns CDR1 MDHEN and CDR2 SYDVKM. The CDR3 sequence is 19 residues long. CDR3 in amino acids: CASGGTGTVIYSGANVLTF. The CDR3, as DNA: TGTGCCAGCGGGGGGACTGGGACAGTAATTTACTCTGGGGCCAACGTCCTGACTTTC.

The chain combines TRBV19 with TRBJ1-2; D not resolved. The length of the CDR3 is 15 residues. CDR1 LNHDA and CDR2 SQIVND come from the germline V gene (reference sequence). V was cut by 5 bases and J by 3 bases, with 16 bases left in between. CDR3 residues: CASSLGLFGDYGYTF. The DNA of the CDR3 is TGTGCCAGTAGTCTCGGACTGTTCGGGGACTATGGCTACACCTTC.

The chain recombines TRBV18 with TRBJ1-3; D call uncertain. The CDR3 totals 15 residues. Germline CDR1 reads KGHSH; CDR2 reads LQKENI. V was trimmed by 3 bases and J by 0 bases, leaving 9 bases between them. For the CDR3, the DNA is TGTGCCAGCTCACCGCAGGCTTACTCTGGAAACACCATATATTTT. Translated: CASSPQAYSGNTIYF.

The J gene is TRBJ1-4, the V gene TRBV5-1, with TRBD1 as a possible D gene (5 bases). The germline CDR1 and CDR2 sequences are SGHRS and YFSETQ. V lost 0 bases to trimming and J lost 8 bases, with 11 bases between them. This CDR3 contains 14 residues. The CDR3 bases are TGCGCCAGCAGCTTGGGTGGGGCGCACGAAAAACTGTTTTTT. It codes for CASSLGGAHEKLFF.

This chain connects TRBV4-3 to TRBJ2-1, with 11 bases lining up with TRBD2. Unmatched junction bases numbered 5, after V lost 0 bases and J lost 4 bases. This CDR3 spans 17 amino acids. Germline V gives CDR1 LGHNA, CDR2 YSLEER. The CDR3 sequence is CASSQEPLAGGYNEQFF. The CDR3, as DNA: TGCGCCAGCAGCCAAGAACCGCTAGCGGGAGGTTACAATGAGCAGTTCTTC.

The chain carries TRBV2 and TRBJ1-1, with 8 bases matching TRBD1. V shed 6 bases and J 8 bases; nucleotides not matched to a gene: 11. The germline gives CDR1 SNHLY, CDR2 FYNNEI. The length of the CDR3 is 14 residues. For the CDR3, the DNA is TGTGCCAGCAGGGAGGACAGGGAGACCACAGAAGCTTTCTTT. Amino acid sequence: CASREDRETTEAFF.

This sequence joins TRBV2 and TRBJ1-3, with D possibly being TRBD1 (6 bases). CDR1 and CDR2 from the germline V gene are SNHLY and FYNNEI. V lost 4 bases to trimming and J lost 2 bases, with 6 bases between them. CDR3 length: 13 residues. CDR3: CASSGTAGNTIYF. The DNA of the CDR3 is TGTGCCAGCAGTGGGACAGCTGGAAACACCATATATTTT.